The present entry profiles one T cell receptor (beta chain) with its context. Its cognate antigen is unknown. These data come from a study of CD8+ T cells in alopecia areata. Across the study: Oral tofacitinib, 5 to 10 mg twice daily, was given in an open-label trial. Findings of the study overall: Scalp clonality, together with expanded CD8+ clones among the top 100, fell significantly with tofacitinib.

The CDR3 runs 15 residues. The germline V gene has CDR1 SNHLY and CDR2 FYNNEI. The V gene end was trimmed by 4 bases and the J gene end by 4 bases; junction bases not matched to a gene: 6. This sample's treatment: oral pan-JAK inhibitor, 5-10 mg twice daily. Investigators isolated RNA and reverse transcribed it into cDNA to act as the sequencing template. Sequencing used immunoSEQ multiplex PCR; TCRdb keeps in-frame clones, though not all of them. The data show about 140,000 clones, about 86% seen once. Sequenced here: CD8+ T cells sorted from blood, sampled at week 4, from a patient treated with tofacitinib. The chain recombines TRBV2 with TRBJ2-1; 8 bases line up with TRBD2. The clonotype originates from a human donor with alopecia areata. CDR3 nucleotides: TGTGCCAGCAGTGTGGCTAGCGGGTTTTACAATGAGCAGTTCTTC. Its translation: CASSVASGFYNEQFF.